The TCR beta chain described here comes from a study of T cell repertoires in cytomegalovirus infection. In germline, CDR1 is DFQATT, CDR2 SNEGSKA (reference sequence). CDR3 length equals 16 residues. The V segment lost 5 bases and the J segment 0 bases; nucleotides outside the gene matches: 8. Study-level points and caveats: It was HLA-C-restricted CMV-specific TCR beta clonotypes that dominated the response ex vivo.

For this clonotype: Its antigen is undetermined.

TCRdb re-derived calls from the reads in MiXCR, one entry per CDR3 protein. The sample consists of more than 350,000 distinct CDR3 sequences, 30% to 40% of them appearing once. The chain has TRBV20-1 and TRBJ2-3; 10 nucleotides line up with TRBD2. Sequencing input: PBMCs. The receptor was derived from a human donor in good health (CMV status not recorded). Some clones in this sample may be carry-over from other donors' samples. The CDR3 here is CSASPASGGSTDTQYF. CDR3 sequence (DNA): TGCAGTGCTTCTCCAGCTAGCGGGGGTAGCACAGATACGCAGTATTTT.